Included here is one TCR beta chain sequence, with context. The data are from a study of blood T cell repertoires in COVID-19. Study-level information: Acute and convalescent COVID-19 specimens originated in the United States, Italy and Spain. PBMCs, B-cell-depleted T cells, or T cells were the source of the cDNA or gDNA that made up the material.

Authors' methods: Reference gene primer amplification in the assay estimated nucleated cell counts. Clones were sequenced by immunoSEQ multiplex PCR, and TCRdb holds only the in-frame ones, with some missing. That table gives V, J and clone size, and the DNA gave D and trimming. The sample shows about 75,000 clones, more than 65% of them seen only once. The CDR3 spans 16 residues. From germline, CDR1 is SEHNR and CDR2 FQNEAQ (reference sequence). V lost 5 bases and J 2 bases, leaving 16 bases between the germline ends. This clonotype originated in a woman aged 80 or older with active or convalescent COVID-19. V usage is TRBV7-9 and J usage is TRBJ1-5, with D maybe TRBD1 (5 bases). Sequencing was done on a sample of peripheral blood. The CDR3 coding sequence is TGTGCCAGCAGCCTCGGGGGAGGGGAGGGCAATCAGCCCCAGCATTTT. Amino acid sequence: CASSLGGGEGNQPQHF.